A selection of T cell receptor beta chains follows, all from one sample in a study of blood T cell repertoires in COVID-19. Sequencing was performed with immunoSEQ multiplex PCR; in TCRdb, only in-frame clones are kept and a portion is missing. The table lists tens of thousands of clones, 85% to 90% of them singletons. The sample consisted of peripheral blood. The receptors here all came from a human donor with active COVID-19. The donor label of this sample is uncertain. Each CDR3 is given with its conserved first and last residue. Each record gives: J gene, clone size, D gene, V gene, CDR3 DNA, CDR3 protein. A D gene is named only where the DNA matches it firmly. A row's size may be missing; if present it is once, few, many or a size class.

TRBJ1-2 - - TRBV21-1 TGTGCCAGCAGCAAAGGGGCGGGCCCAGAGTATGGCTACACCTTC CASSKGAGPEYGYTF
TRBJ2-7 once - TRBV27 TGTGCCAGCAGTCCCTACTACGAGCAGTACTTC CASSPYYEQYF
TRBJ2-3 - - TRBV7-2 TGTGCCAGCAGCCGCACCGAGCGTGCAGATACGCAGTATTTT CASSRTERADTQYF
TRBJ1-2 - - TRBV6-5 TGTGCCAGCAGCAACTCCCGGCGGCATGGCTACACCTTC CASSNSRRHGYTF
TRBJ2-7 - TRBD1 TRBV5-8 TGTGCCAGCAGCCAGAGGGGGCTGAAGTACGAGCAGTACTTC CASSQRGLKYEQYF
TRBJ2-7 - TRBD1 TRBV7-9 TGTGCCAGCAGCCCACGACAGGGCGAGCAGTACTTC CASSPRQGEQYF
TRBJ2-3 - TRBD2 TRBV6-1 TGTGCCAGCAGTGAAGAGACTAGCGGGGGGGTCACAGATACGCAGTATTTT CASSEETSGGVTDTQYF
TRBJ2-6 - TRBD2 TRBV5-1 TGCGCCAGCAGCTTGGAGGCTAGCGGGAGGCCTGGGGCCAACGTCCTGACTTTC CASSLEASGRPGANVLTF
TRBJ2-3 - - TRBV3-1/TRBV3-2 TGTGCCAGCAGCCAACTAGGATCAGATACGCAGTATTTT CASSQLGSDTQYF
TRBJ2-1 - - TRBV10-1 TGCGCCAGCAGTGAGTCTCTCCAGGGCGTACGGTGGTTCTTC CASSESLQGVRWFF
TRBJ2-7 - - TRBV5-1 TGCGCCAGCAGCTTGGGCGGCTACGAGCAGTACTTC CASSLGGYEQYF
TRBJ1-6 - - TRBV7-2 TGTGCCAGCAGCTTAGATCTGCTTACAAATTCACCCCTCCACTTT CASSLDLLTNSPLHF
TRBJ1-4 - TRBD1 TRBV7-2 TGTGCCAGCAGCCGGCAGACAGGGCGGCCTAATGAAAAACTGTTTTTT CASSRQTGRPNEKLFF
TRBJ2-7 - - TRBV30 TGTGCCTGGGCGGCGGGGCCTACCTACGAGCAGTACTTC CAWAAGPTYEQYF
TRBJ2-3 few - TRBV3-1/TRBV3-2 TGTGCCAGCAGCCAACGGAGCGGCACAGATACGCAGTATTTT CASSQRSGTDTQYF
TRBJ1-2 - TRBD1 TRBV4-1 TGCGCCAGCAGCCAAGAGGGACAGGGGGATAGGGGCTACACCTTC CASSQEGQGDRGYTF
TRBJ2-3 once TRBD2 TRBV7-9 TGTGCCAGCAGCCCCCGGGTCCTTGGGACTATCGTCACAGATACGCAGTATTTT CASSPRVLGTIVTDTQYF